The clone carrying this T cell receptor (beta chain) was picked up one time. Repertoires were generated with immunoSEQ multiplex PCR, while TCRdb's copy carries only in-frame clones and drops some. The sample has 100,000 to 150,000 clones; approximately 94% are singletons. This sample is part of a study of control samples from healthy donors and cancer patients. The TCR sequence derives from a man aged 30-40 years in good health. The sequenced material came from blood.

Here the CDR3 reads CASRYRGNNSPLHF. DNA of the CDR3: TGTGCCAGCAGATACAGGGGCAATAATTCACCCCTCCACTTT. The V and J genes are TRBV27 and TRBJ1-6, with 7 bases identical to TRBD1. Germline V lookup: CDR1 MNHEY, CDR2 SMNVEV (reference sequence). The J segment lost 5 bases and the V segment lost 6 bases, leaving 4 bases of the junction unmatched. This CDR3 has 14 residues.